A selection of T cell receptor beta chains follows, all from one sample in a study of cytomegalovirus exposure and HLA in healthy donors. Here immunoSEQ multiplex PCR was the method, and the copy in TCRdb shows in-frame clones only, minus some. Here the sample spans some 190,000 clones, around four fifths being singletons. What was sequenced was PBMCs. These receptors originate from a man between 18 and 29 years old in good health and CMV-seronegative. Both conserved end residues are part of each CDR3. Fields, in order: J gene, CDR3 length, clone size, D gene, V gene, CDR3 protein, CDR3 DNA. The D gene is left open where the match is weak. The listing skips clone size in some rows; elsewhere it reads once, few, many or a size class.

j_call: TRBJ1-1; cdr3_length: 13; clone_size: few; d_call: NA; v_call: TRBV14; cdr3_aa: CASSQDRNTEAFF; cdr3_nt: TGTGCCAGCAGCCAAGATAGGAACACTGAAGCTTTCTTT
j_call: TRBJ2-3; cdr3_length: 15; clone_size: NA; d_call: NA; v_call: TRBV29-1; cdr3_aa: CSVLTRGVGTDTQYF; cdr3_nt: TGCAGCGTTCTAACACGGGGAGTGGGAACAGATACGCAGTATTTT
j_call: TRBJ1-1; cdr3_length: 15; clone_size: NA; d_call: TRBD1; v_call: TRBV5-4; cdr3_aa: CASSYPDRELAEAFF; cdr3_nt: TGTGCCAGCAGCTACCCCGACAGGGAGCTCGCTGAAGCTTTCTTT
j_call: TRBJ2-1; cdr3_length: 16; clone_size: NA; d_call: NA; v_call: TRBV19; cdr3_aa: CASSIVGTRGYNEQFF; cdr3_nt: TGTGCCAGTAGTATAGTAGGCACAAGGGGATACAATGAGCAGTTCTTC
j_call: TRBJ2-3; cdr3_length: 15; clone_size: NA; d_call: TRBD2; v_call: TRBV7-9; cdr3_aa: CASSPSGVSTDTQYF; cdr3_nt: TGTGCCAGCAGCCCTAGCGGGGTTAGCACAGATACGCAGTATTTT
j_call: TRBJ2-1; cdr3_length: 15; clone_size: NA; d_call: TRBD2; v_call: TRBV11-1; cdr3_aa: CASSRGWVAGGEQFF; cdr3_nt: TGTGCCAGCAGCCGAGGCTGGGTAGCGGGGGGTGAGCAGTTCTTC
j_call: TRBJ2-7; cdr3_length: 14; clone_size: NA; d_call: TRBD1; v_call: TRBV13; cdr3_aa: CASSLQGDSYEQYF; cdr3_nt: TGTGCCAGCAGCTTACAGGGGGACTCCTACGAGCAGTACTTC
j_call: TRBJ2-5; cdr3_length: 14; clone_size: few; d_call: NA; v_call: TRBV6-1; cdr3_aa: CASSELYSRETQYF; cdr3_nt: TGTGCCAGCAGTGAACTCTATAGTCGGGAGACCCAGTACTTC
j_call: TRBJ2-1; cdr3_length: 14; clone_size: once; d_call: TRBD1; v_call: TRBV10-3; cdr3_aa: CAIKGTGVVDEQFF; cdr3_nt: TGTGCCATCAAAGGGACAGGGGTCGTCGATGAGCAGTTCTTC
j_call: TRBJ2-3; cdr3_length: 15; clone_size: NA; d_call: TRBD2; v_call: TRBV6-5; cdr3_aa: CASSPSREGFYTQYF; cdr3_nt: TGTGCCAGCAGCCCCTCGCGGGAGGGATTTTATACGCAGTATTTT
j_call: TRBJ1-1; cdr3_length: 14; clone_size: NA; d_call: NA; v_call: TRBV7-8; cdr3_aa: CASTRDLEALEAFF; cdr3_nt: TGTGCCAGCACCCGGGACTTAGAAGCCCTTGAAGCTTTCTTT
j_call: TRBJ2-5; cdr3_length: 14; clone_size: NA; d_call: TRBD1; v_call: TRBV7-3; cdr3_aa: CASSRTGGMETQYF; cdr3_nt: TGTGCCAGCAGCCGGACAGGGGGCATGGAGACCCAGTACTTC
j_call: TRBJ2-7; cdr3_length: 13; clone_size: NA; d_call: TRBD1; v_call: TRBV5-6; cdr3_aa: CARTGQGTYEQYF; cdr3_nt: TGTGCCAGAACGGGACAGGGCACCTACGAGCAGTACTTC
j_call: TRBJ2-7; cdr3_length: 13; clone_size: NA; d_call: NA; v_call: TRBV4-3; cdr3_aa: CASSQDRGYEQYF; cdr3_nt: TGCGCCAGCAGCCAAGATAGGGGCTACGAGCAGTACTTC
j_call: TRBJ1-2; cdr3_length: 14; clone_size: NA; d_call: TRBD1; v_call: TRBV11-2; cdr3_aa: CASSTRTGGDGYTF; cdr3_nt: TGTGCCAGCAGCACACGGACAGGGGGAGATGGCTACACCTTC
j_call: TRBJ1-1; cdr3_length: 15; clone_size: NA; d_call: TRBD1; v_call: TRBV6-6; cdr3_aa: CASSYRTGSYTEAFF; cdr3_nt: TGTGCCAGCAGTTACCGGACAGGGTCGTACACTGAAGCTTTCTTT
j_call: TRBJ2-1; cdr3_length: 14; clone_size: few; d_call: TRBD2; v_call: TRBV7-9; cdr3_aa: CASSYSGLARGQFF; cdr3_nt: TGTGCCAGCAGCTATTCAGGACTAGCCCGGGGGCAGTTCTTC
j_call: TRBJ1-1; cdr3_length: 15; clone_size: NA; d_call: NA; v_call: TRBV7-9; cdr3_aa: CASSSSGIADTEAFF; cdr3_nt: TGTGCCAGCAGCTCGTCAGGGATCGCGGACACTGAAGCTTTCTTT
j_call: TRBJ2-5; cdr3_length: 16; clone_size: few; d_call: TRBD2; v_call: TRBV7-2; cdr3_aa: CASSLGWGGGQETQYF; cdr3_nt: TGTGCCAGCAGCTTAGGGTGGGGGGGAGGGCAAGAGACCCAGTACTTC
j_call: TRBJ2-7; cdr3_length: 12; clone_size: NA; d_call: NA; v_call: TRBV29-1; cdr3_aa: CSVSNRLREQYF; cdr3_nt: TGCAGCGTTTCCAACAGACTACGAGAGCAGTACTTC
j_call: TRBJ1-2; cdr3_length: 14; clone_size: NA; d_call: NA; v_call: TRBV7-9; cdr3_aa: CASSSTWGVDGYTF; cdr3_nt: TGTGCCAGCAGCTCGACATGGGGGGTCGATGGCTACACCTTC
j_call: TRBJ1-5; cdr3_length: 16; clone_size: NA; d_call: TRBD1; v_call: TRBV10-3; cdr3_aa: CAISEEVRGLGQPQHF; cdr3_nt: TGTGCCATCAGTGAGGAGGTCAGGGGGCTCGGTCAGCCCCAGCATTTT
j_call: TRBJ2-2; cdr3_length: 18; clone_size: NA; d_call: TRBD2; v_call: TRBV4-2; cdr3_aa: CASSQGTSMGGGEGELFF; cdr3_nt: TGTGCCAGCAGCCAAGGAACGAGTATGGGCGGGGGTGAAGGGGAGCTGTTTTTT
j_call: TRBJ2-2; cdr3_length: 17; clone_size: NA; d_call: TRBD2; v_call: TRBV30; cdr3_aa: CAWADTRLAANTGELFF; cdr3_nt: TGTGCCTGGGCTGACACAAGACTAGCGGCGAACACCGGGGAGCTGTTTTTT
j_call: TRBJ2-7; cdr3_length: 17; clone_size: NA; d_call: TRBD1; v_call: TRBV28; cdr3_aa: CASNTYEKGQGIYEQYF; cdr3_nt: TGTGCCAGCAACACATACGAAAAGGGACAGGGGATTTACGAGCAGTACTTC
j_call: TRBJ1-2; cdr3_length: 13; clone_size: NA; d_call: NA; v_call: TRBV29-1; cdr3_aa: CSAVVGGYYGYTF; cdr3_nt: TGCAGCGCTGTGGTAGGGGGTTACTATGGCTACACCTTC
j_call: TRBJ2-3; cdr3_length: 15; clone_size: NA; d_call: NA; v_call: TRBV5-6; cdr3_aa: CASSGGTASTDTQYF; cdr3_nt: TGTGCCAGCAGCGGCGGGACAGCTAGCACAGATACGCAGTATTTT